These 16 T cell receptor beta chains share one sample of origin, sequenced in a study of identifying expanded T cells in peripheral blood. Here immunoSEQ multiplex PCR was the method, and the copy in TCRdb shows in-frame clones only, minus some. The profile shows about 97,000 clones, approximately 88% of them singletons. The sequenced sample consisted of blood. The receptors shown here come from a person aged 18 to 69 in good health.

Only a few counts were recorded for this clone. The CDR3 loop reads CASSEMEAYEQYF. Here the CDR3 DNA reads TGTGCCAGCAGTGAGATGGAGGCCTACGAGCAGTACTTC. This rearrangement joins TRBV6-1 to TRBJ2-7, with D perhaps TRBD2 (5 bases). With 3 bases removed from V and 2 bases from J, the gap between germline ends came to 8 bases. This CDR3 is built from 13 residues. The germline V gene has CDR1 MNHNS and CDR2 SASEGT.

The chain uses TRBV27 and TRBJ1-6, with 8 bases aligning to TRBD1. The junction had 10 bases not matched to a gene; V was cut back by 6 bases and J by 0 bases. CDR3 length: 18 amino acids. Germline assignment: CDR1 MNHEY and CDR2 SMNVEV (reference sequence). The DNA of the CDR3 is TGTGCCAGCAGGACAGGGGCTTTAGAGAGCTCCTATAATTCACCCCTCCACTTT. This gives the protein CASRTGALESSYNSPLHF.

The J gene is TRBJ1-1, the V gene TRBV28; 7 nucleotides align to TRBD1. V gave up 8 bases and J gave up 4 bases; unmatched junction bases: 10. Germline loops: CDR1 MDHEN, CDR2 SYDVKM. The CDR3 is 14 amino acids. The CDR3 DNA follows: TGTGCCAGCCTCCCAGGGGGTTGGGGCACTGAAGCTTTCTTT. Amino acids: CASLPGGWGTEAFF. The whole variable domain, remainder taken from reference TRBV28 and TRBJ1-1, is DVKVTQSSRYLVKRTGEKVFLECVQDMDHENMFWYRQDPGLGLRLIYFSYDVKMKEKGDIPEGYSVSREKKERFSLILESASTNQTSMYLCASLPGGWGTEAFFGQGTRLTVV.

The rearrangement uses TRBV29-1 and TRBJ2-1, with 15 positions matching TRBD2. Germline CDR1 reads SQVTM; CDR2 reads ANQGSEA. This CDR3 region has 19 residues. The V gene end was trimmed by 2 bases and the J gene end by 5 bases; junction bases not matched to a gene: 13. The CDR3 DNA follows: TGCAGCGTTGAATTGGGGTGGACTAGCGGGAGGGCCCGCGACAATGAGCAGTTCTTC. Translation gives CSVELGWTSGRARDNEQFF.

The chain links TRBV6-6 to TRBJ1-1; D unclear. V shed 6 bases and J shed 1 base, with 12 bases lying between them. CDR1 is MNHNY, CDR2 SVGAGI, per germline (reference sequence). This CDR3 contains 14 residues. The CDR3 protein is CASSPNGGNTEAFF. In DNA form, the CDR3 reads TGTGCCAGCAGCCCTAATGGAGGGAACACTGAAGCTTTCTTT.

The V gene is TRBV4-1, the J gene TRBJ1-1, with D uncertain. V was shortened by 0 bases and J by 8 bases, with 16 bases between the two germline ends. The germline CDR1 and CDR2 sequences are MGHRA and YSYEKL. This CDR3 has 15 residues. As DNA, the CDR3 is TGCGCCAGCAGCCAAGAATTTTCCGTTGGTGACGAAGCTTTCTTT. Its protein product is CASSQEFSVGDEAFF.

As to this clone: Other DNA sequences in the sample encode the same CDR3. This chain joins TRBV18 and TRBJ1-5; D is unclear. CDR3 length: 12 residues. Trimming cost V 3 bases and J 3 bases, with 3 bases left between them. The V gene's germline CDR1 is KGHSH and CDR2 LQKENI. The CDR3 bases are TGTGCCAGCTCACCCCCCAATCAGCCCCAGCATTTT. Amino acids: CASSPPNQPQHF.

The chain uses TRBV4-3 and TRBJ1-6; possibly TRBD1 for D (5 bases). This CDR3 region has 16 residues. Germline V CDR1 and CDR2: LGHNA, YSLEER. Trimming stripped 0 bases from V and 10 bases from J, with 16 bases between. For the CDR3, the DNA is TGCGCCAGCAGCCAAGATCTTGTGGGGACCGGCTCACCCCTCCACTTT. Translated, it gives CASSQDLVGTGSPLHF.

The rearrangement links TRBV25-1 to TRBJ2-7; possible D gene TRBD1, 6 bases. Germline V gene data show CDR1 as MGHDK and CDR2 as SYGVNS. The CDR3 runs to 12 residues. V was pared by 10 bases and J by 6 bases, with 16 bases between. The CDR3 reads CATSIGGTEQYF. The CDR3 DNA reads TGTGCCACCAGCATTGGGGGCACCGAGCAGTACTTC.

The chain recombines TRBV4-3 with TRBJ2-3; D unclear. Germline values: CDR1 LGHNA, CDR2 YSLEER. The CDR3 loop spans 12 amino acids. The germline V and J ends were trimmed by 1 base and 6 bases, with 5 bases remaining between them. The CDR3, as DNA: TGCGCCAGCAGCCAAGGCTATGATACGCAGTATTTT. Translating gives CASSQGYDTQYF.

The J gene is TRBJ1-5, the V gene TRBV6-6; D not certain. Deletions cut 2 bases from V and 1 base from J, with 12 bases between. CDR3 length: 16 amino acids. Germline CDR1 reads MNHNY; CDR2 reads SVGAGI (reference sequence). The CDR3: CASSYAPNRSNQPQHF. CDR3 bases: TGTGCCAGCAGTTACGCTCCGAACCGAAGCAATCAGCCCCAGCATTTT.

The rearrangement links TRBV10-1 to TRBJ1-5; D is perhaps TRBD1 (5 bases). V was cut by 6 bases and J by 3 bases, with 21 bases left in between. The CDR3 is made up of 17 amino acids. Germline CDR1 reads WNHNN; CDR2 reads SYGVQD (reference sequence). The CDR3 coding sequence is TGCGCCAGCAGAGAGGGGCAGGGCCCTTGGAACAATCAGCCCCAGCATTTT. As protein: CASREGQGPWNNQPQHF.

V is TRBV19 and J is TRBJ2-5; 8 positions match TRBD1. The CDR3 is 15 amino acids. CDR1 is LNHDA, CDR2 SQIVND, per germline (reference sequence). The ends lost 3 bases at V and 1 base at J; junction bases unmatched: 4. The CDR3, as DNA: TGTGCCAGTAGTATTGGGGACAGGATCCAAGAGACCCAGTACTTC. It translates to CASSIGDRIQETQYF.

The rearrangement links TRBV7-2 to TRBJ1-4; 8 nucleotides agree with TRBD1. There are 14 residues in the CDR3. Unmatched junction bases numbered 7, after V lost 5 bases and J lost 8 bases. The V gene's germline CDR1 is SGHTA and CDR2 FQGNSA. This CDR3 is CASSGQGSGEKLFF. The CDR3 coding sequence is TGTGCCAGCAGCGGACAGGGATCTGGCGAAAAACTGTTTTTT.

This clone was counted a single time. The chain couples TRBV19 to TRBJ1-1; possibly TRBD1 for D (6 bases). V lost 4 bases to trimming and J lost 6 bases, with 12 bases between them. This CDR3 has 13 amino acids. Per germline, CDR1 LNHDA and CDR2 SQIVND (reference sequence). The CDR3 coding sequence is TGTGCCAGTAGTAGAAGACAGGCCCCTGAAGCTTTCTTT. Translation gives CASSRRQAPEAFF.

The rearrangement uses TRBV6-1 and TRBJ1-3, with a tentative D call TRBD1 (5 bases). V was shortened by 7 bases and J by 9 bases, with 19 bases between the two germline ends. CDR1 is MNHNS and CDR2 is SASEGT in the germline V gene. This CDR3 has 14 residues. This CDR3 reads CASKPERRGGTIYF. The CDR3, as DNA: TGTGCCAGCAAACCCGAACGGCGCGGGGGCACCATATATTTT.